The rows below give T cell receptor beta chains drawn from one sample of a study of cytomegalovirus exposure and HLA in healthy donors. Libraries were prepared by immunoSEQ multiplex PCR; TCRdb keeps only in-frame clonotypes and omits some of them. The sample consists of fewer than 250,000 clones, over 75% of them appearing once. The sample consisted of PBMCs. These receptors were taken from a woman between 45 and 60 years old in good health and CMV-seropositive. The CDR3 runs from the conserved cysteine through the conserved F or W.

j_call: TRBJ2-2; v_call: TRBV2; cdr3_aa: CASSAGGLAGGQTGELFF
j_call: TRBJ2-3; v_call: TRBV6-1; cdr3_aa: CASTGLAVTDTQYF
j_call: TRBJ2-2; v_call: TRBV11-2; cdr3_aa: CASSRRTVNTGELFF
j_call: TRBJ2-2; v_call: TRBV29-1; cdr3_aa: CSAPGLAGGELFF
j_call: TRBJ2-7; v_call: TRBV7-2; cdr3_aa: CASSLHRGATYEQYF
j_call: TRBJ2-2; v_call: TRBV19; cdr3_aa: CASSARLAGDSGELFF
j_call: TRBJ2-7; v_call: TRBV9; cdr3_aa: CASSVESGYEQYF
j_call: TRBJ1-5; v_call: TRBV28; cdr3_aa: CTSGLGNQPQHF
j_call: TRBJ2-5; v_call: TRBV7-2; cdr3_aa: CASSLFGLAGVGETQYF
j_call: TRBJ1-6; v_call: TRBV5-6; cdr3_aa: CASSGPGQGFNNSPLHF
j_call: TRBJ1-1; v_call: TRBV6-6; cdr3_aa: CASSYFGGSEAFF
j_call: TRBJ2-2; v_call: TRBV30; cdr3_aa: CAWSVLGTGGTGELFF
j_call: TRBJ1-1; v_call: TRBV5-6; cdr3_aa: CASSPRTGRNTEAFF
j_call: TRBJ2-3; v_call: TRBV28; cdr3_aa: CASSVWTGGEDTQYF
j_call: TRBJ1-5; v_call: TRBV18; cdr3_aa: CASSLGEGWAQHF
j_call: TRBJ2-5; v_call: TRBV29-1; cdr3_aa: CSAKGQGGVGETQYF
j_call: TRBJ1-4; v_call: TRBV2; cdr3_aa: CASRRTGSATNEKLFF
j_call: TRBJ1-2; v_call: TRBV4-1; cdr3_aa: CASSQDDRGGLGYTF
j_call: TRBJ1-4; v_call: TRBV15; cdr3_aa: CATSRDLAEKLFF
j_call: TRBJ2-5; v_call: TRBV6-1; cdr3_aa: CASSAPGSAAETQYF
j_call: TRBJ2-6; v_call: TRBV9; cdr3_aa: CASSAQGSGANVLTF